This TCR beta chain was sequenced for a study of blood T cell repertoires in COVID-19. Looking at the study overall: COVID-19 samples, acute and convalescent, were from the United States, Italy and Spain.

Original processing methods: Nucleated cell number was recorded as an estimate derived from reference gene primer amplification. The method was immunoSEQ multiplex PCR; TCRdb's version includes in-frame clones alone and lacks a portion of them. The DNA was the basis for D and trimming; V, J and clone size are from that table. The table shows around 94,000 clones, with 84% occurring only once. From germline, CDR1 is ENHRY and CDR2 SYGVKD. With 4 bases removed from V and 5 bases from J, the gap between germline ends came to 9 bases. This CDR3 has 14 residues. The V and J genes are TRBV10-3 and TRBJ1-6, with a weak D call TRBD1 (5 bases). The sequenced sample consisted of peripheral blood. The clonotype originates from a middle-aged man with active or convalescent COVID-19. CDR3 amino acids: CAISVVQDNSPLHF. DNA for the CDR3: TGTGCCATCAGTGTGGTACAGGATAATTCACCCCTCCACTTT.